This T cell receptor (beta chain) was found in a study of PD-L1 blockade in urothelial cancer. Study details: T cell content in blood samples showed a median of about 140,000.

Time point noted: pretreatment peripheral blood. Urothelial carcinoma, locally advanced or metastatic, affected the patients. The table came from immunoSEQ multiplex PCR; TCRdb's copy has only in-frame clones and leaves some out. The table has tens of thousands of clones, about four fifths seen once; the top ten hold 4.5% to 6%. This CDR3 has 14 amino acids. V was pared by 5 bases and J by 1 base, with 3 bases of the junction left unmatched. Germline lookup yields CDR1 SGHTA and CDR2 FQGTGA. This chain joins TRBV7-3 and TRBJ2-3; TRBD2 matches 7 bases. Sequencing was performed on PBMCs, taken around atezolizumab (anti-PD-L1) treatment. This clonotype originated in a man aged 70 or older with urothelial cancer. CDR3 sequence reads: CASSRSGGTDTQYF. The CDR3 bases are TGTGCCAGCAGCCGGAGCGGGGGCACAGATACGCAGTATTTT. The full variable domain, completed using reference TRBV7-3 and TRBJ2-3, is GAGVSQTPSNKVTEKGKYVELRCDPISGHTALYWYRQSLGQGPEFLIYFQGTGAADDSGLPNDRFFAVRPEGSVSTLKIQRTERGDSAVYLCASSRSGGTDTQYFGPGTRLTVL.